This T cell receptor beta chain appears in the sequencing data of a study of response to subunit inactivated influenza vaccine. General observations from the study: Few additional T cells are recruited per seasonal influenza vaccination, authors suggested.

MiXCR, run by TCRdb on the RT-PCR reads, gives a single entry per CDR3 protein. The sample carries about 780,000 distinct CDR3 sequences, around 20% recorded once. As to this clonotype: The antigen is not known.

Trimming took 3 bases from V and 1 from J, leaving 9 bases between them. Germline V gene sequence: CDR1 ENHRY, CDR2 SYGVKD. The CDR3 contains 14 residues. The receptor was isolated from a man in his fifties or sixties who received an inactivated influenza vaccine. The chain has TRBV10-3 and TRBJ1-2; D is unclear. The sequences come from PBMCs from blood, collected around 5 days after vaccination. In DNA, the CDR3 is TGTGCCATCAGTGATAAGAGAGATAACTATGGCTACACCTTC. It specifies CAISDKRDNYGYTF.